This T cell receptor beta chain is from a study of T cell changes during pregnancy in multiple sclerosis. The CDR3 is 20 amino acids. Per germline, CDR1 MDHEN and CDR2 SYDVKM. Trimming removed 4 bases at V and 0 bases at J, with 27 bases between. This table comes from immunoSEQ multiplex PCR, and its TCRdb copy is limited to in-frame clones, with some not included. The sample contains fewer than 80,000 clones, roughly 94% of which appear only once. V usage is TRBV28 and J usage is TRBJ2-5, with D tentatively TRBD1 (6 bases). The sequencing here drew on CD4+ T cells from peripheral blood mononuclear cells, taken after pregnancy. The TCR comes from a female donor with multiple sclerosis, enrolled in a pregnancy study. The CDR3 is CASSSPPIYRTEYHQETQYF. For the CDR3, the DNA is TGTGCCAGCAGTTCACCCCCGATCTACAGGACAGAATATCACCAAGAGACCCAGTACTTC.